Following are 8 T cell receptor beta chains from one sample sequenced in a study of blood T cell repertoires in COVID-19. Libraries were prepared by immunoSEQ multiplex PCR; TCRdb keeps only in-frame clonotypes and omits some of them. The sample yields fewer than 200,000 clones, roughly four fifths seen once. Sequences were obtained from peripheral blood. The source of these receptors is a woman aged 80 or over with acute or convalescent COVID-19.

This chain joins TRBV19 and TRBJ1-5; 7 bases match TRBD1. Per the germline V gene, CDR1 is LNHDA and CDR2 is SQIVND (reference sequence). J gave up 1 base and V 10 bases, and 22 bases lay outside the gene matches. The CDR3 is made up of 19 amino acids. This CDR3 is CATRKLQGTTLSSNQPQHF. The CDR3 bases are TGTGCCACCCGAAAACTACAGGGGACCACTCTATCGAGCAATCAGCCCCAGCATTTT.

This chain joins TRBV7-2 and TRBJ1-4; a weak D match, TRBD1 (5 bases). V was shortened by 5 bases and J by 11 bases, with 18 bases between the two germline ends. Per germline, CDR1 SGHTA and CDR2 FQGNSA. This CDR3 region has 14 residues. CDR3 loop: CASSGPRQGGKLFF. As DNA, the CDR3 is TGTGCCAGCAGCGGTCCAAGGCAGGGCGGTAAACTGTTTTTT. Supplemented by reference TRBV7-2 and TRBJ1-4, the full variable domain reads GAGVSQSPSNKVTEKGKDVELRCDPISGHTALYWYRQSLGQGLEFLIYFQGNSAPDKSGLPSDRFSAERTGGSVSTLTIQRTQQEDSAVYLCASSGPRQGGKLFFGSGTQLSVL.

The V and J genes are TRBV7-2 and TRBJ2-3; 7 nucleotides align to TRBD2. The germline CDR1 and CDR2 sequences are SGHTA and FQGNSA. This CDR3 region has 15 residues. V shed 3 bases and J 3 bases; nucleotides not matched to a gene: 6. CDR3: CASSLSGKTTDTQYF. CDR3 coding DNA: TGTGCCAGCAGCTTGAGCGGGAAGACGACAGATACGCAGTATTTT.

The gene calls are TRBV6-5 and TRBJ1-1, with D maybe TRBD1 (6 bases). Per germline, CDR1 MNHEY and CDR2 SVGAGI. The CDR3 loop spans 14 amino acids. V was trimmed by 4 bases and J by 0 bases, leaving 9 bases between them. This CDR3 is CASSSGHLNTEAFF. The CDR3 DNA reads TGTGCCAGCAGTTCGGGACACCTGAACACTGAAGCTTTCTTT.

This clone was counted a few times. As DNA, the CDR3 is TGTGCCAGCAGCTCCATCGGGACTAGGGGCACAGATACGCAGTATTTT. This encodes CASSSIGTRGTDTQYF. This rearrangement joins TRBV11-2 to TRBJ2-3, with 8 bases aligning to TRBD2. The CDR3 extends over 16 amino acids. Germline V gives CDR1 SGHAT, CDR2 FQNNGV. V shed 4 bases, J shed 1 base, and the junction held 7 bases outside the gene matches.

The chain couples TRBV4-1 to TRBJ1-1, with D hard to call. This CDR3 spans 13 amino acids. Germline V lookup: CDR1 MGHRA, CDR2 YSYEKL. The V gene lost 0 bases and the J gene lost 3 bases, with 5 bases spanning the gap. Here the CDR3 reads CASSQDRDTEAFF. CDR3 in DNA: TGCGCCAGCAGCCAAGATCGTGACACTGAAGCTTTCTTT.

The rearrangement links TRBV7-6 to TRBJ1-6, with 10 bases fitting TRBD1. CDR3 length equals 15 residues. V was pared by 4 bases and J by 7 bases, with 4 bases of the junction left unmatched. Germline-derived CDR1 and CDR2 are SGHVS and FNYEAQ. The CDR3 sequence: CASSSGQGRNSPLHF. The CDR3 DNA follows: TGTGCCAGCAGCTCGGGACAGGGGAGGAATTCACCCCTCCACTTT.

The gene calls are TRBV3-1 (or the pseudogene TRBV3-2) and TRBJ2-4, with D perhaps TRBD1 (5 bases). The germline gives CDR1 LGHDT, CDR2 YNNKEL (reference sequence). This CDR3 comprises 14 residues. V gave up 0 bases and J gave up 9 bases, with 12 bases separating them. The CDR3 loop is CASSQDRQSGIQYF. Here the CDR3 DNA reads TGTGCCAGCAGCCAAGATCGACAGTCAGGCATTCAGTACTTC.